This passage covers 15 T cell receptor beta chains from one sample sequenced in a study of CD8 T cells in Susac syndrome. RNA totalling roughly 0.45 to 1 ug underwent reverse transcription with random hexamers. Via MiXCR, TCRdb re-called the immunoSEQ multiplex PCR reads, giving one row per CDR3 protein. The data show around 200,000 distinct CDR3 sequences, with around 93% seen just once and roughly 0.15% held by the top ten. Sequenced material: CD8+ T cells from PBMCs. All receptors come from a human donor with Susac syndrome.

The CDR3 here is CASSLLPGQHQETQYF. CDR3 sequence (DNA): TGTGCCAGCAGCTTACTCCCCGGACAGCACCAAGAGACCCAGTACTTC. The chain recombines TRBV7-8 with TRBJ2-5; TRBD1 is a possible D gene (6 bases). Trimming shortened V by 2 bases and J by 0 bases, and 13 bases separated the two germline ends. The CDR3 covers 16 residues. Germline V gene sequence: CDR1 SGHVS, CDR2 FQNEAQ.

The V gene is TRBV21-1, the J gene TRBJ1-5; the DNA was not compared with TRBD1, the D call given in the table. TRBV21-1 is shown as a pseudogene. This CDR3 region has 17 residues. The CDR3 reads CASSALGTGERVRPQHF. In DNA form, the CDR3 reads TGTGCCAGCAGCGCTCTTGGGACAGGGGAGAGAGTCCGGCCCCAGCATTTT.

Here the CDR3 reads CASSQKVGGGSYNEQFF. DNA for the CDR3: TGTGCCAGCAGCCAGAAGGTGGGCGGGGGTTCCTACAATGAGCAGTTCTTC. This rearrangement joins TRBV9 to TRBJ2-1, with TRBD2 matching 7 bases. This CDR3 is 17 amino acids long. The germline CDR1 and CDR2 sequences are SGDLS and YYNGEE. Trimming removed 4 bases from V and 1 base from J; junction bases left unmatched: 11. Together with reference TRBV9 and TRBJ2-1, the CDR3 gives the full variable domain: DSGVTQTPKHLITATGQRVTLRCSPRSGDLSVYWYQQSLDQGLQFLIQYYNGEERAKGNILERFSAQQFPDLHSELNLSSLELGDSALYFCASSQKVGGGSYNEQFFGPGTRLTVL.

The chain recombines TRBV6-6 with TRBJ1-1; no clear D gene. CDR3 length equals 13 residues. CDR1 and CDR2 (germline): MNHNY, SVGAGI (reference sequence). With 2 bases removed from V and 2 bases from J, the gap between germline ends came to 6 bases. CDR3 residues: CASSYAENTEAFF. The CDR3 bases are TGTGCCAGCAGTTACGCCGAAAACACTGAAGCTTTCTTT.

This clonotype was picked up a small number of times. The V gene is TRBV6-1, the J gene TRBJ1-2; no definite D call. Trimming removed 7 bases from V and 5 bases from J, with 11 bases in between. Germline values: CDR1 MNHNS, CDR2 SASEGT. This CDR3 is 12 amino acids long. CDR3 residues: CASIKEGYGYTF. The CDR3 nucleotides are TGTGCCAGCATAAAGGAGGGATATGGCTACACCTTC.

The V and J genes are TRBV20-1 and TRBJ2-7; TRBD2 matches at 10 bases. V trimming: 2 bases; J trimming: 0 bases; junction bases outside the gene matches: 4. Per the germline V gene, CDR1 is DFQATT and CDR2 is SNEGSKA (reference sequence). The CDR3 length is 15 residues. In nucleotides, the CDR3 is TGCAGTGCTAGACAACTAGCGGGGTCCTCCTACGAGCAGTACTTC. The encoded protein is CSARQLAGSSYEQYF.

In nucleotides, the CDR3 is TGTGGGACCGGGACAGGGTATGGTGAGCAGTTCTTC. This encodes CGTGTGYGEQFF. The chain couples TRBV19 to TRBJ2-1; 9 bases fit TRBD1. The germline CDR1 and CDR2 sequences are LNHDA and SQIVND (reference sequence). The CDR3 consists of 12 residues.

The V gene is TRBV5-6, the J gene TRBJ2-2, with 8 bases lining up with TRBD2. The J segment lost 6 bases and the V segment lost 5 bases, leaving 24 bases of the junction unmatched. CDR3 length equals 20 residues. Per germline, CDR1 SGHDT and CDR2 YYEEEE. CDR3 residues: CASRQLLLFNERERAGELFF. CDR3 bases: TGTGCCAGCAGACAATTGCTTCTGTTTAACGAGCGGGAGAGGGCCGGGGAGCTGTTTTTT.

This chain uses TRBV19 with TRBJ2-1; D unresolved. V gave up 3 bases and J gave up 6 bases, with 9 bases separating them. The CDR3 consists of 13 residues. Germline V gene data show CDR1 as LNHDA and CDR2 as SQIVND (reference sequence). CDR3: CASSMPGGNEQFF. The CDR3 DNA reads TGTGCCAGTAGTATGCCCGGCGGCAATGAGCAGTTCTTC. The variable domain in full, with the rest retrieved from reference TRBV19 and TRBJ2-1, is DGGITQSPKYLFRKEGQNVTLSCEQNLNHDAMYWYRQDPGQGLRLIYYSQIVNDFQKGDIAEGYSVSREKKESFPLTVTSAQKNPTAFYLCASSMPGGNEQFFGPGTRLTVL.

This clonotype was observed a single time. The V and J genes are TRBV30 and TRBJ1-3; no clear D. The germline gives CDR1 GTSNPN, CDR2 SVGIG (reference sequence). V dropped 2 bases and J dropped 3 bases, with 8 bases sitting between them. This CDR3 is 13 amino acids long. The CDR3 DNA is TGTGCCTGGAGTCCCGGGGATGGAAACACCATATATTTT. It encodes CAWSPGDGNTIYF.

The V call is TRBV29-1, the J call TRBJ2-3; D is undetermined. The CDR3 has 13 residues. Germline loops: CDR1 SQVTM, CDR2 ANQGSEA. Trimming removed 5 bases from V and 1 base from J, with 10 bases in between. CDR3 sequence (DNA): TGCAGCGTTACGAGGCCAGGCACAGATACGCAGTATTTT. Protein sequence: CSVTRPGTDTQYF.

This chain uses TRBV5-4 with TRBJ1-2; 8 nucleotides align to TRBD1. Trimming at V came to 0 bases and at J to 8 bases, leaving 6 bases not matched to a gene. Germline V gene data show CDR1 as SGHNT and CDR2 as YYREEE (reference sequence). The CDR3 is made up of 14 amino acids. The chain's CDR3 is CASSLGTGILGYTF. The CDR3 DNA follows: TGTGCCAGCAGCTTGGGGACAGGGATCTTAGGCTACACCTTC.

This chain links TRBV29-1 with TRBJ2-1; no clear D. Germline V gene lookup returns CDR1 SQVTM and CDR2 ANQGSEA. This CDR3 region has 11 residues. Between the trimmed V and J ends, which lost 0 bases and 6 bases, there was a span of 3 bases. CDR3 coding DNA: TGCAGCGTTGAAGACAGCAATGAGCAGTTCTTC. Residues: CSVEDSNEQFF.

V usage is TRBV9 and J usage is TRBJ2-7, with TRBD1 matching over 7 bases. Germline lookup yields CDR1 SGDLS and CDR2 YYNGEE. The trim removed 2 bases at V and 2 bases at J, leaving 4 bases unmatched. The length of the CDR3 is 14 residues. The CDR3 nucleotides are TGTGCCAGCAGCGTCGGGACAGAAACCTACGAGCAGTACTTC. Protein sequence: CASSVGTETYEQYF. The full variable domain, its missing parts supplied by reference TRBV9 and TRBJ2-7, is DSGVTQTPKHLITATGQRVTLRCSPRSGDLSVYWYQQSLDQGLQFLIQYYNGEERAKGNILERFSAQQFPDLHSELNLSSLELGDSALYFCASSVGTETYEQYFGPGTRLTVT.

The chain links TRBV19 to TRBJ2-3, with 11 bases fitting TRBD2. From germline, CDR1 is LNHDA and CDR2 SQIVND (reference sequence). V was clipped by 4 bases and J by 2 bases; unmatched bases: 11. The CDR3 extends over 18 amino acids. CDR3 sequence: CASSTIGTSGGVTDTQYF. In nucleotides, the CDR3 is TGTGCCAGTAGTACGATCGGGACTAGCGGAGGGGTCACAGATACGCAGTATTTT.